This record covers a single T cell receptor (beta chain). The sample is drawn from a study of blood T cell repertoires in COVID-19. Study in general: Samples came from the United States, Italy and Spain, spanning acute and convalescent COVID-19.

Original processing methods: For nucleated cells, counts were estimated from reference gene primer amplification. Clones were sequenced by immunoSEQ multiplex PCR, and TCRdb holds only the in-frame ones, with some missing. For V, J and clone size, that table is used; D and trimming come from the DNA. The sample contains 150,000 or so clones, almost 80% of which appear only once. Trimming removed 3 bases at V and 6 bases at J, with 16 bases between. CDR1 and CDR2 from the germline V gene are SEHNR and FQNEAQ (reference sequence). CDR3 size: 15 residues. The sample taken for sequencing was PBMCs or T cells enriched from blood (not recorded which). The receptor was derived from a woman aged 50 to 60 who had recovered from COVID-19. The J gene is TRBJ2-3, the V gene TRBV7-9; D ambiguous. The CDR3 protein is CASSFQGASSDTQYF. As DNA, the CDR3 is TGTGCCAGCAGCTTTCAAGGAGCCAGCAGTGATACGCAGTATTTT.